This paragraph reports one TCR beta chain. Its cognate antigen is unknown. The data stem from a study of T cells expressing NK-cell markers. Study summary: HCMV serostatus: seven of eight sequenced donors positive, one negative.

Findings and limits, study-wide: These clonotypes also led the CD3+CD56-NKG2C+ fraction in a few donors. In a group of five to seven donors, dominant NKG2C+ clonotypes represented about 1.0-7.0% of CD8+ T cells.

Germline CDR1 reads GTSNPN; CDR2 reads SVGIG (reference sequence). This CDR3 has 11 residues. TCR beta cDNA was generated via 5'RACE template switching incorporating UMIs. Reanalyzing the 5' RACE reads, TCRdb keeps one entry per CDR3 protein, without DNA. The sample is made up of around 380,000 distinct CDR3 sequences, and the top ten hold about 11% of it. Sample: blood T cells: a sorted CD56 or NKG2C T cell subset, CD4+ or CD8+ T cells, or bulk PBMC T cells (not recorded which). The chain recombines TRBV30 with TRBJ2-7. This sequence was found in a woman in her 50s in good health. CDR3 region: CAWSSGGEQYF.